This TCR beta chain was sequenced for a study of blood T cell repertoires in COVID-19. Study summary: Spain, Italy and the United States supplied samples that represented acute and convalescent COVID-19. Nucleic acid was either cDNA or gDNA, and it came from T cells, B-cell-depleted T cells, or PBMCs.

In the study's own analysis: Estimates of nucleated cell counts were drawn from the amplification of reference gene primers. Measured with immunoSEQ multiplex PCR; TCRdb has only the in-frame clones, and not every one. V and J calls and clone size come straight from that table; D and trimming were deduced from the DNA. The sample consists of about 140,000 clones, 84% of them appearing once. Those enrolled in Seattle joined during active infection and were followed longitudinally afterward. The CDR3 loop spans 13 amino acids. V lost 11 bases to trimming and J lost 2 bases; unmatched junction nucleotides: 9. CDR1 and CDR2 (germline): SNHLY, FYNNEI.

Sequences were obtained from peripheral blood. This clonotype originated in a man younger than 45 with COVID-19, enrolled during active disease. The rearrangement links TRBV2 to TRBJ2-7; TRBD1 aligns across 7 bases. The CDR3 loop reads CAPSPGTAYEQYF. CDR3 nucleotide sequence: TGTGCCCCCAGCCCAGGGACAGCCTACGAGCAGTACTTC.